This T cell receptor (beta chain) was observed in a study of blood T cell repertoires in COVID-19. This CDR3 spans 13 amino acids. Per germline, CDR1 SGHTA and CDR2 FQGNSA. V shed 5 bases and J shed 5 bases, with 10 bases lying between them. In the source study's methods: Quantification of nucleated cells was approximated via reference gene primer amplification. Generated by immunoSEQ multiplex PCR, the TCRdb table keeps only in-frame clones and is missing some. The DNA was the basis for D and trimming; V, J and clone size are from that table. This sample has 300,000 or so clones, with roughly 90% found just once.

V and J are TRBV7-2 and TRBJ1-5; the D is unclear. Sequencing was done on a sample of peripheral blood. The source is a man younger than 35 who had recovered from COVID-19. CDR3 coding DNA: TGTGCCAGCAGCCGGAGGGAGGATCAGCCCCAGCATTTT. Translation gives CASSRREDQPQHF.